The 28 T cell receptor beta chains below all came from one sample that was sequenced in a study of STAT5B mutations in CD4+ large granular lymphocyte leukemia. TCRdb's copy holds only in-frame clones and misses some; the assay was immunoSEQ multiplex PCR. The sample has around 29,000 clones, over 70% seen once. Sequencing was performed on CD4+ T cells from blood buffy coats. All receptors come from a human donor in good health.

This chain joins TRBV7-9 and TRBJ2-5, with TRBD1 identical over 11 bases. Germline values: CDR1 SEHNR, CDR2 FQNEAQ (reference sequence). V lost 5 bases and J lost 2; bases outside the gene matches: 4. There are 15 residues in the CDR3. CDR3 in amino acids: CASSGRDRGQETQYF. CDR3 DNA sequence: TGTGCCAGCAGCGGACGGGACAGGGGGCAAGAGACCCAGTACTTC.

In its sample, this clone was seen a few times. The chain links TRBV6-5 to TRBJ2-1; 8 bases line up with TRBD2. The CDR3 contains 15 residues. Germline V CDR1 and CDR2: MNHEY, SVGAGI. The V and J ends lost 5 bases and 10 bases, in that order; junction bases with no gene match: 13. The CDR3 nucleotides are TGTGCCAGCAGTCTTTACGTCGGGGGGGCCGGGGAGCAGTTCTTC. The encoded protein is CASSLYVGGAGEQFF.

This sequence joins TRBV7-9 and TRBJ2-2; 8 bases match TRBD2. There are 16 residues in the CDR3. The J segment lost 6 bases and the V segment lost 4 bases, leaving 10 bases of the junction unmatched. From germline, CDR1 is SEHNR and CDR2 FQNEAQ (reference sequence). CDR3 coding DNA: TGTGCCAGCAGCTCGTATAGCGGGACGCAGGCCGGGGAGCTGTTTTTT. As protein: CASSSYSGTQAGELFF. The full variable domain, completed using reference TRBV7-9 and TRBJ2-2, is DTGVSQNPRHKITKRGQNVTFRCDPISEHNRLYWYRQTLGQGPEFLTYFQNEAQLEKSRLLSDRFSAERPKGSFSTLEIQRTEQGDSAMYLCASSSYSGTQAGELFFGEGSRLTVL.

The V gene is TRBV28, the J gene TRBJ2-4; D call uncertain. Trimming took 6 bases from V and 0 from J, leaving 9 bases between them. CDR3 length: 14 amino acids. Per the germline V gene, CDR1 is MDHEN and CDR2 is SYDVKM. Here the CDR3 DNA reads TGTGCCAGCAGATCGGGTTTAGCCAAAAACATTCAGTACTTC. Its protein product is CASRSGLAKNIQYF.

The V and J genes are TRBV7-9 and TRBJ2-6; D possibly corresponds to TRBD1 (6 bases). The CDR3 length is 15 residues. Trimming took off 3 bases at V and 2 bases at J, with 8 bases between the two ends. Germline values: CDR1 SEHNR, CDR2 FQNEAQ (reference sequence). Here the CDR3 DNA reads TGTGCCAGCAGCTTTTCAGGGGCTGGGGCCAACGTCCTGACTTTC. Residues: CASSFSGAGANVLTF.

The chain couples TRBV25-1 to TRBJ2-3; TRBD2 matches at 7 bases. The CDR3 has 13 residues. Germline V gene lookup returns CDR1 MGHDK and CDR2 SYGVNS. V was pared by 3 bases and J by 6 bases, with 3 bases of the junction left unmatched. CDR3 in amino acids: CASSDMGGDTQYF. DNA for the CDR3: TGTGCCAGCAGTGATATGGGGGGGGATACGCAGTATTTT. The whole variable domain, filled in from reference TRBV25-1 and TRBJ2-3, reads EADIYQTPRYLVIGTGKKITLECSQTMGHDKMYWYQQDPGMELHLIHYSYGVNSTEKGDLSSESTVSRIRTEHFPLTLESARPSHTSQYLCASSDMGGDTQYFGPGTRLTVL.

The J gene is TRBJ1-5, the V gene TRBV19; 9 positions match TRBD1. CDR3 length: 15 residues. Germline assignment: CDR1 LNHDA and CDR2 SQIVND (reference sequence). The junction had 8 bases not matched to a gene; V was cut back by 7 bases and J by 4 bases. The CDR3 coding sequence is TGTGCCAGTACTTCTAGGGGACAGGGTAATCAGCCCCAGCATTTT. Amino acids: CASTSRGQGNQPQHF.

This clone was counted once. The CDR3 reads CASSSDTGSGYTF. The CDR3 DNA reads as TGTGCCAGCAGTTCGGACACAGGGTCGGGCTACACCTTC. The chain carries TRBV27 and TRBJ1-2, with D possibly TRBD1 on 6 matching bases. CDR1 MNHEY and CDR2 SMNVEV come from the germline V gene (reference sequence). V lost 4 bases and J 8 bases, leaving 14 bases between the germline ends. This CDR3 region has 13 residues.

The chain couples TRBV6-1 to TRBJ2-2; D remains ambiguous. The CDR3 contains 15 residues. Trimming stripped 8 bases from V and 4 bases from J, with 17 bases between. CDR1 MNHNS and CDR2 SASEGT come from the germline V gene. CDR3 loop: CASVLVAEVTGELFF. The CDR3 coding sequence is TGTGCCAGCGTTCTCGTCGCCGAGGTCACCGGGGAGCTGTTTTTT.

V gene TRBV5-6 combines with J gene TRBJ2-7, with 8 bases matching TRBD1. V was pared by 1 base and J by 3 bases, with 0 bases of the junction left unmatched. Germline V gene data show CDR1 as SGHDT and CDR2 as YYEEEE. The CDR3 is made up of 13 amino acids. The CDR3 DNA reads TGTGCCAGCAGCTTGACAGGGGGCTACGAGCAGTACTTC. Its protein product is CASSLTGGYEQYF.

The V and J genes are TRBV5-6 and TRBJ2-4, with TRBD2 as a possible D gene (5 bases). V lost 1 base and J lost 8, with 16 bases in between. This CDR3 contains 15 residues. CDR1 is SGHDT, CDR2 YYEEEE, per germline. The CDR3 coding sequence is TGTGCCAGCAGCTTGTATAGGGAACCCGGGGACATTCAGTACTTC. It is translated as CASSLYREPGDIQYF.

The chain couples TRBV5-1 to TRBJ1-2; maybe TRBD1 (5 bases). The germline V gene encodes CDR1 SGHRS and CDR2 YFSETQ. Between the trimmed V and J ends, which lost 1 base and 1 base, there was a span of 11 bases. CDR3 length: 15 residues. CDR3 amino acids: CASSLRQLDNYGYTF. The CDR3, as DNA: TGCGCCAGCAGCTTGAGACAGCTTGATAACTATGGCTACACCTTC.

The V call is TRBV2, the J call TRBJ2-4; D may be TRBD1 (6 bases). In germline, CDR1 is SNHLY, CDR2 FYNNEI. The CDR3 is made up of 20 amino acids. Trimming removed 6 bases at V and 0 bases at J, with 27 bases between. CDR3 amino acids: CASRATTGRAPTLAKNIQYF. The CDR3 coding sequence is TGTGCCAGCAGGGCGACGACAGGCAGGGCCCCGACCTTAGCCAAAAACATTCAGTACTTC.

This clone was seen once. The rearrangement uses TRBV7-9 and TRBJ2-3, with 8 bases lining up with TRBD2. CDR1 is SEHNR and CDR2 is FQNEAQ in the germline V gene (reference sequence). V shed 2 bases, J shed 0 bases, and the junction held 4 bases outside the gene matches. The CDR3 totals 16 residues. The CDR3 region has the DNA TGTGCCAGCAGCTTAATCAGCGGGGGTAGCACAGATACGCAGTATTTT. Its translation: CASSLISGGSTDTQYF.

The rearrangement uses TRBV29-1 and TRBJ2-7; D remains unclear. There are 11 residues in the CDR3. The V gene's germline CDR1 is SQVTM and CDR2 ANQGSEA. V lost 4 bases to trimming and J lost 3 bases, with 7 bases between them. CDR3 sequence (DNA): TGCAGCGTTGTCTTTGGCTACGAGCAGTACGTC. Amino acids: CSVVFGYEQYV.

The V call is TRBV27, the J call TRBJ2-3, with TRBD2 matching over 9 bases. There are 16 residues in the CDR3. The V gene's germline CDR1 is MNHEY and CDR2 SMNVEV (reference sequence). Trimming removed 3 bases from V and 8 bases from J; junction bases left unmatched: 12. The CDR3 reads CASSFPEGSGRTTQYF. Here the CDR3 DNA reads TGTGCCAGCAGTTTTCCCGAAGGGAGCGGGAGGACTACGCAGTATTTT.

This clone was counted a few times. This chain joins TRBV27 and TRBJ1-6; tentatively, D is TRBD1 (6 bases). The length of the CDR3 is 13 residues. In germline, CDR1 is MNHEY, CDR2 SMNVEV (reference sequence). V lost 5 bases, J lost 8 bases, and 10 bases lay in between. The chain's CDR3 is CASSTGWDSPLHF. The CDR3 region has the DNA TGTGCCAGCAGTACAGGGTGGGATTCACCCCTCCACTTT.

The chain combines TRBV9 with TRBJ2-2; possible D gene TRBD2, 7 bases. CDR1 is SGDLS and CDR2 is YYNGEE in the germline V gene. The CDR3 extends over 15 amino acids. Trimming took off 3 bases at V and 1 base at J, with 10 bases between the two ends. The CDR3 nucleotides are TGTGCCAGCAGCGGGAGGGGGGGGAACACCGGGGAGCTGTTTTTT. It is translated as CASSGRGGNTGELFF.

The chain recombines TRBV27 with TRBJ1-4, with a possible D match to TRBD1 (5 bases). Germline loops: CDR1 MNHEY, CDR2 SMNVEV (reference sequence). The CDR3 spans 14 residues. Trimming removed 2 bases from V and 5 bases from J, with 9 bases in between. The CDR3 DNA is TGTGCCAGCAGTTTAGGGGGGGTCAATGAAAAACTGTTTTTT. This translates into CASSLGGVNEKLFF.

The count of this clone is one. The chain uses TRBV5-1 and TRBJ1-2; 8 nucleotides align to TRBD1. V gave up 4 bases and J gave up 4 bases; unmatched junction bases: 9. The CDR3 covers 15 residues. CDR1 is SGHRS and CDR2 is YFSETQ in the germline V gene. CDR3 DNA sequence: TGCGCCAGCAGCCTAGGATCCGGGACAGGCTATGGCTACACCTTC. Its translation: CASSLGSGTGYGYTF. Based on the CDR3 plus reference TRBV5-1 and TRBJ1-2, the full variable domain is KAGVTQTPRYLIKTRGQQVTLSCSPISGHRSVSWYQQTPGQGLQFLFEYFSETQRNKGNFPGRFSGRQFSNSRSEMNVSTLELGDSALYLCASSLGSGTGYGYTFGSGTRLTVV.

This chain uses TRBV5-8 with TRBJ2-4; TRBD2 might be the D (6 bases). Trimming cost V 4 bases and J 7 bases, with 18 bases left between them. The length of the CDR3 is 15 residues. Germline assignment: CDR1 SGHTS and CDR2 YDEGEE. The CDR3 DNA reads as TGTGCCAGCAGCCTTGCTCGGGGGAGTCTCAACATTCAGTACTTC. Encoded protein: CASSLARGSLNIQYF.

The chain is built from TRBV7-2 and TRBJ1-2; 10 bases align to TRBD1. CDR1 is SGHTA and CDR2 is FQGNSA in the germline V gene. This CDR3 is built from 17 residues. The J segment lost 4 bases and the V segment lost 5 bases, leaving 13 bases of the junction unmatched. CDR3 in DNA: TGTGCCAGCAGCCCACAAAGCGGGGACAGGGGACTCTATGGCTACACCTTC. This translates into CASSPQSGDRGLYGYTF.

In this sample, this clone turned up once. The gene calls are TRBV15 and TRBJ2-7; D might be TRBD1 (5 bases). The ends were cut back, 1 base at V and 7 bases at J, with 14 bases in the middle. Germline values: CDR1 LNHNV, CDR2 YYDKDF (reference sequence). The CDR3 is made up of 14 amino acids. The CDR3 DNA reads as TGTGCCACCAGCAGAGGGCTAGGGGCAGGGGAGCAGTACGTC. Translation gives CATSRGLGAGEQYV.

The CDR3 DNA sequence: TGTGCCAGGTCACAGGGAGAGGAGACCCAGTACTTC. Amino acid sequence: CARSQGEETQYF. This sequence joins TRBV6-4 and TRBJ2-5; a weak D match, TRBD1 (6 bases). The CDR3 length is 12 residues. Germline V gene sequence: CDR1 MRHNA, CDR2 SNTAGT. With 9 bases removed from V and 5 bases from J, the gap between germline ends came to 13 bases.

This clone was observed a few times. V usage is TRBV30 and J usage is TRBJ1-1; tentative D call: TRBD1 (5 bases). V was cut by 5 bases and J by 3 bases, with 16 bases left in between. CDR1 is GTSNPN, CDR2 SVGIG, per germline (reference sequence). The CDR3 contains 14 residues. CDR3 nucleotides: TGTGCCTGGGACCTGACCGCAGGGTACACTGAAGCTTTCTTT. This encodes CAWDLTAGYTEAFF.

The genes are TRBV5-1 and TRBJ2-3; perhaps TRBD2 as D (7 bases). The CDR3 has 15 amino acids. Between the trimmed V and J ends, which lost 9 bases and 6 bases, there was a span of 23 bases. From germline, CDR1 is SGHRS and CDR2 YFSETQ. CDR3 residues: CATNRRGGASDTQYF. The CDR3 DNA follows: TGCGCCACCAACCGTAGAGGGGGGGCTTCGGATACGCAGTATTTT.

The chain combines TRBV19 with TRBJ2-3; D uncertain. CDR3 size: 13 residues. Germline V CDR1 and CDR2: LNHDA, SQIVND (reference sequence). V lost 6 bases to trimming and J lost 1 base, with 8 bases between them. The CDR3 reads CASRVSGTDTQYF. CDR3 bases: TGTGCCAGTAGGGTCTCGGGCACAGATACGCAGTATTTT.

V is TRBV29-1 and J is TRBJ2-4; weak D call: TRBD1 (5 bases). CDR1 is SQVTM and CDR2 is ANQGSEA in the germline V gene. CDR3 length equals 15 residues. V lost 4 bases, J lost 8 bases, and 21 bases lay in between. CDR3 residues: CSVAWLEQGGDIQYF. The CDR3 region has the DNA TGCAGCGTTGCCTGGCTGGAGCAGGGTGGGGACATTCAGTACTTC.